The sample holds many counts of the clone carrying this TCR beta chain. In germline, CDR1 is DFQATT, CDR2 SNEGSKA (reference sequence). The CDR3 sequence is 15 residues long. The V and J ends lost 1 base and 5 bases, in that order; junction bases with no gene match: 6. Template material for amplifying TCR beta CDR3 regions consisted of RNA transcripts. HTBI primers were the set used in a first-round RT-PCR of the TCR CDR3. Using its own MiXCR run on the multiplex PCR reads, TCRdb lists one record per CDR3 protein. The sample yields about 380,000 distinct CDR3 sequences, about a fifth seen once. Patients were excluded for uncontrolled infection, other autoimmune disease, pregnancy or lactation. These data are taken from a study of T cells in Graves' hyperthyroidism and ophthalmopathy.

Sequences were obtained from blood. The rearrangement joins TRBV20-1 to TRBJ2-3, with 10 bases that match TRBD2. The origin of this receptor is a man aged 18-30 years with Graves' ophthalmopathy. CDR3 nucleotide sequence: TGCAGTGCTAGAGCAGAAGCGGGGGGGCAAGATACGCAGTATTTT. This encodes CSARAEAGGQDTQYF.